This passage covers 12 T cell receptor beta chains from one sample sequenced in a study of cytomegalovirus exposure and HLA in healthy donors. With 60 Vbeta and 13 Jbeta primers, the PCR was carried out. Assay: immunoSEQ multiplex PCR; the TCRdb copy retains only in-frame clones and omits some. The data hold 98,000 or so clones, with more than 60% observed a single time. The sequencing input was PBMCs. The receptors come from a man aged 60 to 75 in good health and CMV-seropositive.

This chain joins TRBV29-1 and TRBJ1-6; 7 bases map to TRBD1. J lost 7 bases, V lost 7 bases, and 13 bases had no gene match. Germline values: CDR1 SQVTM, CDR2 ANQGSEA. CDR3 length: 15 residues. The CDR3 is CSAQEGSGGNSPLHF. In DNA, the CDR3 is TGCAGCGCCCAGGAGGGGTCAGGGGGGAATTCACCCCTCCACTTT.

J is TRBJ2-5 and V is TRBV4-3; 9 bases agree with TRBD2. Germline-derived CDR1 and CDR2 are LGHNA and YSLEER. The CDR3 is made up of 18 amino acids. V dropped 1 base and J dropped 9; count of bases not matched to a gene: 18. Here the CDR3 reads CASSQGESPGTSPQAQYF. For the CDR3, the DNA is TGCGCCAGCAGCCAAGGAGAGAGTCCGGGGACTAGCCCCCAGGCCCAGTACTTC.

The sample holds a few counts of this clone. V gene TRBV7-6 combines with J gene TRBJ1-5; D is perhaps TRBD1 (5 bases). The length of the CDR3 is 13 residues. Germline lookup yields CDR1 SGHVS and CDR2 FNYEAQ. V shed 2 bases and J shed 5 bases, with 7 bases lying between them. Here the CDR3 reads CASSLRGDQPQHF. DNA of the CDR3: TGTGCCAGCAGCTTACGGGGGGATCAGCCCCAGCATTTT.

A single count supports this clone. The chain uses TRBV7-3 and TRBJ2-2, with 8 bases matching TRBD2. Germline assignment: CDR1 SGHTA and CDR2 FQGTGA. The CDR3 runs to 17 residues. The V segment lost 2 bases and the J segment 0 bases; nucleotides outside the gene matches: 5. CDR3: CASSLAGGPPNTGELFF. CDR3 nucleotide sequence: TGTGCCAGCAGCTTAGCGGGGGGCCCCCCGAACACCGGGGAGCTGTTTTTT. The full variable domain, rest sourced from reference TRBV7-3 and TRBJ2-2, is GAGVSQTPSNKVTEKGKYVELRCDPISGHTALYWYRQSLGQGPEFLIYFQGTGAADDSGLPNDRFFAVRPEGSVSTLKIQRTERGDSAVYLCASSLAGGPPNTGELFFGEGSRLTVL.

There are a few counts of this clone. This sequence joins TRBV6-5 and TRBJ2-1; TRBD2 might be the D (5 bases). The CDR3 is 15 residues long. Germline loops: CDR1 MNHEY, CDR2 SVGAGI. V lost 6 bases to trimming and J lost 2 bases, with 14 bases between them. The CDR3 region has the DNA TGTGCCAGCAGATACGAGGGAAGGCCCTACAATGAGCAGTTCTTC. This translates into CASRYEGRPYNEQFF.

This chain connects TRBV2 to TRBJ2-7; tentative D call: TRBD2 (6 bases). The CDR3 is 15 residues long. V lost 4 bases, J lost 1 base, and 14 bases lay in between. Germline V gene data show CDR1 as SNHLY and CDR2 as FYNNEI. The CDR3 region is CASSARGTQSYEQYF. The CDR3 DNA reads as TGTGCCAGCAGTGCACGCGGGACCCAGTCCTACGAGCAGTACTTC.

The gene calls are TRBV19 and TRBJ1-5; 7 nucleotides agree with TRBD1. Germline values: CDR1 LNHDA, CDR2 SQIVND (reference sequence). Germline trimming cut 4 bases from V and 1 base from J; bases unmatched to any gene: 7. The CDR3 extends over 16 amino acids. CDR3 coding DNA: TGTGCCAGTAGTAATTCCGGGACAGCGAGCAATCAGCCCCAGCATTTT. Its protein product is CASSNSGTASNQPQHF.

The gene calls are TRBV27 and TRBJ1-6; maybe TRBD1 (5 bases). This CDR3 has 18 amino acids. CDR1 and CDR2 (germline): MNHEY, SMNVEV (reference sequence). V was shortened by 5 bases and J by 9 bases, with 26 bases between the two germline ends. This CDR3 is CASSRELGPRGGRSPLHF. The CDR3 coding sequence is TGTGCCAGCAGTCGAGAGCTGGGGCCCCGGGGGGGACGTTCACCCCTCCACTTT.

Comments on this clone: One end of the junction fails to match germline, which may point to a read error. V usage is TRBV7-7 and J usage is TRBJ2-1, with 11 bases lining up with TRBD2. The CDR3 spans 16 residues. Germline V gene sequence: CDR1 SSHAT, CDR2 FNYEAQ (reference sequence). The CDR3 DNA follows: TGTGCTAGCAGCCCAGATCTAGCGGGGGGTTACAATGAGCAGTTCTTC. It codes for CASSPDLAGGYNEQFF.

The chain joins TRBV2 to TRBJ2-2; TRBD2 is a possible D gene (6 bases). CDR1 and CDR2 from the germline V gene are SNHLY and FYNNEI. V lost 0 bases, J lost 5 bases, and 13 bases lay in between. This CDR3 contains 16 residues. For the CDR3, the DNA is TGTGCCAGCAGTGAAGCGCTTAGACTAGAAACCGGGGAGCTGTTTTTT. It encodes CASSEALRLETGELFF.

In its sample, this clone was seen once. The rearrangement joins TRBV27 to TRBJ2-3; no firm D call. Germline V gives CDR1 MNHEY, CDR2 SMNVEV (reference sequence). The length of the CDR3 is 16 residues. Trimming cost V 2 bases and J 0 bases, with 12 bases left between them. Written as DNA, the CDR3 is TGTGCCAGCAGTTTAACACCGTCCGGGAGCACAGATACGCAGTATTTT. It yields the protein CASSLTPSGSTDTQYF.

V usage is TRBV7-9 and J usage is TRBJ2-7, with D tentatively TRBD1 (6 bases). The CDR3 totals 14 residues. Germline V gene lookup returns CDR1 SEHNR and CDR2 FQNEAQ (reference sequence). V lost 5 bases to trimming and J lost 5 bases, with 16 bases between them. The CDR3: CASSPNRDFHEQYF. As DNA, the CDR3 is TGTGCCAGCAGCCCAAACAGGGATTTCCACGAGCAGTACTTC.